This TCR beta chain is from a study of blood T cell repertoires in COVID-19. Study-wide background: The cDNA or gDNA used as material had been derived from T cells, B-cell-depleted T cells, or PBMCs.

Germline V gives CDR1 MNHNY, CDR2 SVGAGI (reference sequence). This CDR3 is 14 amino acids long. Trimming removed 5 bases from V and 4 bases from J, with 13 bases in between. Assay: immunoSEQ multiplex PCR; the TCRdb copy retains only in-frame clones and omits some. The data show 90,000 or so clones, roughly nine tenths seen once. The J gene is TRBJ2-3, the V gene TRBV6-6; no clear D. What was sequenced was peripheral blood. The clonotype was recovered from a woman older than 75 with active COVID-19. The CDR3 coding sequence is TGTGCCAGCAGTGCGTTATACCCCCCAGATACGCAGTATTTT. Encoded protein: CASSALYPPDTQYF.